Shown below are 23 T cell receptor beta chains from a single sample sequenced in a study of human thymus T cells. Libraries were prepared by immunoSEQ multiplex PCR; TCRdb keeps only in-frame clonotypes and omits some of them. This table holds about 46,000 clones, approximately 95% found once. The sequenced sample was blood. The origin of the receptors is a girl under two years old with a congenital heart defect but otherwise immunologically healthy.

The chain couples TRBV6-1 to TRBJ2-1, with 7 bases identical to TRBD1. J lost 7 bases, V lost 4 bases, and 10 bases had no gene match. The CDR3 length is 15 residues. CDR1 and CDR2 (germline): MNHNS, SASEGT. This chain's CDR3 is CASSVNRGRPNEQFF. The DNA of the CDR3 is TGTGCCAGCAGTGTCAACAGGGGAAGGCCTAATGAGCAGTTCTTC.

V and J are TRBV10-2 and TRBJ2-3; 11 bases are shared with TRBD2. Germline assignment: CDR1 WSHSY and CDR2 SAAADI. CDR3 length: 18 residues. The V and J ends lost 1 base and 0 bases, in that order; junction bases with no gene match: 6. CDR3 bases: TGCGCCAGCAGTGAGTGGGCTAGCGGGAGGTGGAGCACAGATACGCAGTATTTT. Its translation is CASSEWASGRWSTDTQYF.

CDR3 loop: CASTLTSGRLQDTQYF. The CDR3 DNA reads as TGTGCCAGCACATTGACTAGCGGGAGGTTACAGGATACGCAGTATTTT. The rearrangement joins TRBV21-1 to TRBJ2-3; TRBD2 is taken as the D call from the table, unchecked against the DNA. TRBV21-1 is recorded as a pseudogene. This CDR3 comprises 16 residues.

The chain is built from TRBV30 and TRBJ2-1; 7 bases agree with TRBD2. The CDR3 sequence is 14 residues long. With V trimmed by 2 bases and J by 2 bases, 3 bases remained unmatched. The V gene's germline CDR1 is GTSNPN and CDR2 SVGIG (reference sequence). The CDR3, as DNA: TGTGCCTGGAGTCCTAGCGGAACCTACAATGAGCAGTTCTTC. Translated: CAWSPSGTYNEQFF.

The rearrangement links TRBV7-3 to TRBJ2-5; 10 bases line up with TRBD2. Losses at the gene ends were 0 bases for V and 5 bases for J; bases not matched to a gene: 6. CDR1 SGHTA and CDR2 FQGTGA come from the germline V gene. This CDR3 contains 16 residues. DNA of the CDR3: TGTGCCAGCAGCTTAACTCCGCTAGCGGGAGCGGAGACCCAGTACTTC. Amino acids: CASSLTPLAGAETQYF.

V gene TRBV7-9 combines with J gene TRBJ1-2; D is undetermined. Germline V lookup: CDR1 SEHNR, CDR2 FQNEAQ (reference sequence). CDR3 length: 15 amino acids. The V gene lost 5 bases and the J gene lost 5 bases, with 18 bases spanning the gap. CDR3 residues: CASSTRADIPYGYTF. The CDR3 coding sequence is TGTGCCAGCAGCACCCGGGCAGATATTCCGTATGGCTACACCTTC.

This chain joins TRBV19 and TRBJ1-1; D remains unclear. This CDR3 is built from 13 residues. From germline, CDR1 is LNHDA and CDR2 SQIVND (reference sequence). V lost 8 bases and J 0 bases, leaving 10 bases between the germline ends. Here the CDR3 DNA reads TGTGCCAGTCGGTGGAGGGTGAACACTGAAGCTTTCTTT. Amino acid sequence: CASRWRVNTEAFF.

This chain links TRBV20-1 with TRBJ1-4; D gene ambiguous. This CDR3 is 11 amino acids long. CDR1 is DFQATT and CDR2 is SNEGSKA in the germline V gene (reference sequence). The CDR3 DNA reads TGCAGCGGGACAACTAATGAAAAACTGTTTTTT. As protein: CSGTTNEKLFF.

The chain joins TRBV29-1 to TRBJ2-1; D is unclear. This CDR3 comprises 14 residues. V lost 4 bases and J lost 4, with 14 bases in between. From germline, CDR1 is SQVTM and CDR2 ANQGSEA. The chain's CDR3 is CSVVPSGRYNEQFF. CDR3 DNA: TGCAGCGTTGTCCCAAGTGGACGGTACAATGAGCAGTTCTTC.

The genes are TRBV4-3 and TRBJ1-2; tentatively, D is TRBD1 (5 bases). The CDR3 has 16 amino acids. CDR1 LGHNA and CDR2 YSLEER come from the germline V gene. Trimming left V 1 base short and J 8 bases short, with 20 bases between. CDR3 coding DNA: TGCGCCAGCAGCCAAGGAGAGGGGCACCTGACGTGGGGCTACACCTTC. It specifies CASSQGEGHLTWGYTF.

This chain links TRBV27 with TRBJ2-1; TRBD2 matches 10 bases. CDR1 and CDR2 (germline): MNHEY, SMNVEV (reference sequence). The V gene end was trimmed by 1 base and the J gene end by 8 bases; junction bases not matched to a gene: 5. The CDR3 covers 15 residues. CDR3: CASSLYPSGSYEQFF. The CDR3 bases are TGTGCCAGCAGTTTATACCCTAGCGGGAGCTATGAGCAGTTCTTC.

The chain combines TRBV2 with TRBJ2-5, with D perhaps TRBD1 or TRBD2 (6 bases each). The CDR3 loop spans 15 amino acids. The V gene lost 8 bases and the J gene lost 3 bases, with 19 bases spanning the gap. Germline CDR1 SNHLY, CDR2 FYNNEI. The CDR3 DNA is TGTGCCAGCGGGGGGCAGGGGAGAAAGGAAGAGACCCAGTACTTC. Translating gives CASGGQGRKEETQYF.

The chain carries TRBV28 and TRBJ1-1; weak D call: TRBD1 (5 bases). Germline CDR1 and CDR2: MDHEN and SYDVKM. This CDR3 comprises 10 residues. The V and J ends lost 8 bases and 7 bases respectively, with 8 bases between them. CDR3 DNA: TGTGCCAGCGGCAGGGTTGAAGCTTTCTTT. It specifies CASGRVEAFF.

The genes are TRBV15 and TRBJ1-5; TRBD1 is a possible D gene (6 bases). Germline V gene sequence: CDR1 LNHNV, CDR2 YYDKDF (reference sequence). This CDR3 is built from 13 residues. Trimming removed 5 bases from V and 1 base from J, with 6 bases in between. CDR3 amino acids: CATSQGSNQPQHF. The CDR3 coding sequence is TGTGCCACCAGCCAGGGGAGCAATCAGCCCCAGCATTTT.

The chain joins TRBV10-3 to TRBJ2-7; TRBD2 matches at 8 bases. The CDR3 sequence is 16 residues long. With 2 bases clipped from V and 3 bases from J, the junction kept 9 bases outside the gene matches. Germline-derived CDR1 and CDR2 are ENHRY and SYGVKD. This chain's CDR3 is CAISESREGVDYEQYF. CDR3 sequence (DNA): TGTGCCATCAGTGAGAGTCGGGAGGGAGTAGACTACGAGCAGTACTTC.

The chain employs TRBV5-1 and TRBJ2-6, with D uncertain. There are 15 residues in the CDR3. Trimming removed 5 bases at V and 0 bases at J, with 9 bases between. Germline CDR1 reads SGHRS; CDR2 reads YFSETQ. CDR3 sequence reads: CASSPERSGANVLTF. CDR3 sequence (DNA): TGCGCCAGCAGTCCCGAACGCTCTGGGGCCAACGTCCTGACTTTC.

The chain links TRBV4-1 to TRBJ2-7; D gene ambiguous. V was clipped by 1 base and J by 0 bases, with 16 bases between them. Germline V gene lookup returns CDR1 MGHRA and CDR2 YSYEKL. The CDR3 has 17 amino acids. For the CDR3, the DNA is TGCGCCAGCAGCCAAGGTAGCCCAGCGCTAAGCTCCTACGAGCAGTACTTC. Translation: CASSQGSPALSSYEQYF.

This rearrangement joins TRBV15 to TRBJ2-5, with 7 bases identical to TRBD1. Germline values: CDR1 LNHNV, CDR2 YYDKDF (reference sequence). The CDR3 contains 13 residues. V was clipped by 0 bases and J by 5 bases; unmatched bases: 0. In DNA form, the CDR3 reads TGTGCCACCAGCAGAGACAGGGGGGAGACCCAGTACTTC. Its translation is CATSRDRGETQYF.

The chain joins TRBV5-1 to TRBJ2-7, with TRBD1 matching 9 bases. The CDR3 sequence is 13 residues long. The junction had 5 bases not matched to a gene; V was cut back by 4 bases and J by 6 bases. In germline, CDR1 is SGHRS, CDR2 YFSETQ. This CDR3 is CASSEGQGGEQYF. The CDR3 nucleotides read TGCGCCAGCAGCGAGGGACAGGGTGGCGAGCAGTACTTC.

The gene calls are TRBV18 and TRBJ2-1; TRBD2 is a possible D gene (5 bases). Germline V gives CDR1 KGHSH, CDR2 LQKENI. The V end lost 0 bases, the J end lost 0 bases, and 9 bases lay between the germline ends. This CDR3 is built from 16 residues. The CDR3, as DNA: TGTGCCAGCTCACCACCAGCAGCGGCCTCCTACAATGAGCAGTTCTTC. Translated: CASSPPAAASYNEQFF.

CDR3 bases: TGTGCCAGCAGCTTACTTGAGTCTAGCGGGAATGGCGAGCAGTACTTC. This sequence encodes CASSLLESSGNGEQYF. The chain joins TRBV7-6 to TRBJ2-7; 9 positions match TRBD2. V lost 2 bases, J lost 6 bases, and 11 bases stayed unmatched. The CDR3 extends over 16 amino acids. Germline V gene lookup returns CDR1 SGHVS and CDR2 FNYEAQ.

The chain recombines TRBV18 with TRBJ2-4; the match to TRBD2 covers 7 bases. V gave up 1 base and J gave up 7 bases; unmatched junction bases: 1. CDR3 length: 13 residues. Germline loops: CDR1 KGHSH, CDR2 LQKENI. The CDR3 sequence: CASSPQGGNIQYF. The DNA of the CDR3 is TGTGCCAGCTCACCACAGGGAGGGAACATTCAGTACTTC.

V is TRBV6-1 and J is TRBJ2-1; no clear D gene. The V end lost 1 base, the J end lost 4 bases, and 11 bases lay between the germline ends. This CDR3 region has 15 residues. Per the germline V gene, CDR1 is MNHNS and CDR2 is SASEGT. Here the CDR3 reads CASSEEGDWYNEQFF. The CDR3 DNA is TGTGCCAGCAGTGAAGAGGGTGATTGGTACAATGAGCAGTTCTTC.